Detailed here is one T cell receptor beta chain. The sample belongs to a study of blood T cell repertoires in COVID-19. On the study more broadly: PBMCs, B-cell-depleted T cells, or T cells were the source of the cDNA or gDNA that made up the material.

Cohorts were based on clinical histories the participants reported. After removal of 6 bases from V and 2 bases from J, the junction contained 6 bases not matched to a gene. In germline, CDR1 is SGHVS, CDR2 FQNEAQ. CDR3 length equals 15 residues. Authors' analysis steps: By means of reference gene primer amplification, nucleated cell counts were estimated. Sequencing was performed with immunoSEQ multiplex PCR; in TCRdb, only in-frame clones are kept and a portion is missing. For V, J and clone size, that table is used; D and trimming come from the DNA. The data contain 250,000 or so clones, about 88% of them singletons.

The gene calls are TRBV7-8 and TRBJ2-7; 11 positions agree with TRBD2. Material for sequencing was PBMCs or T cells enriched from blood (not recorded which). The source is a woman aged 45-65 years who had recovered from COVID-19. CDR3 residues: CASSLLAGGTYEQYF. The CDR3 region has the DNA TGTGCCAGCAGTTTATTAGCGGGAGGGACCTACGAGCAGTACTTC.